This is a list of T cell receptor beta chains from one sample in a study of T cell repertoires in cytomegalovirus infection. TCRdb re-called the reads with MiXCR, one entry per CDR3 protein. Of roughly 250,000 distinct CDR3 sequences in the sample, approximately 13% were seen once. Input material: PBMCs. The receptor set was obtained from a human donor in good health (CMV status not recorded). Some clones in this sample may be carry-over from other donors' samples. Both conserved end residues are part of each CDR3. The order of the fields is V gene, D gene, clone size, J gene, CDR3 protein. D genes are given only for firm matches. Expanded clones are given a class, and other clones once, few, many or no size at all.

V gene: TRBV7-2; D gene: NA; clone size: NA; J gene: TRBJ2-5; CDR3 protein: CASSLQLGGTQYF
V gene: TRBV24-1; D gene: NA; clone size: many; J gene: TRBJ2-1; CDR3 protein: CATSDWYNEQFF
V gene: TRBV28; D gene: TRBD1; clone size: few; J gene: TRBJ2-1; CDR3 protein: CASGISGQGSRNEQFF
V gene: TRBV29-1; D gene: NA; clone size: NA; J gene: TRBJ1-2; CDR3 protein: CSVESDGYTF
V gene: TRBV15; D gene: NA; clone size: NA; J gene: TRBJ2-4; CDR3 protein: CATSRDLGVAENIQYF
V gene: TRBV20-1; D gene: TRBD2; clone size: NA; J gene: TRBJ2-1; CDR3 protein: CSADKGTSGYYNEQFF
V gene: TRBV5-1; D gene: TRBD2; clone size: NA; J gene: TRBJ2-1; CDR3 protein: CASSLGLAHSYNEQFF
V gene: TRBV20-1; D gene: TRBD2; clone size: few; J gene: TRBJ2-7; CDR3 protein: CSALAGGAYEQYF
V gene: TRBV7-2; D gene: NA; clone size: many; J gene: TRBJ1-6; CDR3 protein: CASSFPSAGNSPLHF
V gene: TRBV10-3; D gene: NA; clone size: many; J gene: TRBJ2-7; CDR3 protein: CAISGGEKGEQYF
V gene: TRBV28; D gene: NA; clone size: many; J gene: TRBJ2-7; CDR3 protein: CASTGGPYEQYF
V gene: TRBV6-1; D gene: NA; clone size: many; J gene: TRBJ2-3; CDR3 protein: CASSPAGLTNTQYF
V gene: TRBV20-1; D gene: NA; clone size: few; J gene: TRBJ1-5; CDR3 protein: CSAEFGDNQPQHF
V gene: TRBV20-1; D gene: TRBD2; clone size: many; J gene: TRBJ2-6; CDR3 protein: CSAASPHSSGGFGANVLTF
V gene: TRBV29-1; D gene: TRBD1; clone size: few; J gene: TRBJ2-7; CDR3 protein: CSVGGTGEFHEQYF
V gene: TRBV6-6; D gene: NA; clone size: NA; J gene: TRBJ1-2; CDR3 protein: CASSEPGVSNYGYTF
V gene: TRBV28; D gene: TRBD1; clone size: few; J gene: TRBJ1-5; CDR3 protein: CAALENRGLYSNQPQHF
V gene: TRBV10-3; D gene: NA; clone size: many; J gene: TRBJ2-7; CDR3 protein: CATLEDRAYEQYF
V gene: TRBV7-2; D gene: TRBD2; clone size: many; J gene: TRBJ2-5; CDR3 protein: CASSPWGAGDFGETQYF
V gene: TRBV12-3/TRBV12-4; D gene: NA; clone size: many; J gene: TRBJ2-7; CDR3 protein: CASTPGGTDLRKQYF
V gene: TRBV30; D gene: TRBD1; clone size: few; J gene: TRBJ2-7; CDR3 protein: CAWSELGTGKGPEQYF
V gene: TRBV10-3; D gene: TRBD1; clone size: many; J gene: TRBJ2-2; CDR3 protein: CAIKNRGDTGELFF